The present T cell receptor (beta chain) was sequenced within a study of lymphopenia after photon versus proton radiotherapy. General study results and limits: In patients who died, overall survival fell as post-nadir TCR diversity dropped more. After the lymphocyte nadir, photon-treated repertoires showed oligoclonal expansion, especially of CD8+ Temra cells.

A remark on this clone: What it recognizes is unknown.

Produced via immunoSEQ multiplex PCR; TCRdb's table is partial and in-frame only. Of roughly 41,000 clones listed, roughly 84% were seen once; the top ten hold under 3.5%. From germline, CDR1 is MGHRA and CDR2 YSYEKL. Between the trimmed V and J ends, which lost 5 bases and 5 bases, there was a span of 9 bases. The CDR3 is made up of 13 amino acids. The clonotype originates from a man between 50 and 59 years old with gastric cancer. The rearrangement links TRBV4-1 to TRBJ1-4, with D possibly TRBD1 on 5 matching bases. Source: peripheral blood, taken from a patient treated with photon-based radiotherapy. CDR3 bases: TGCGCCAGCAGCAGGGGTGGGAATGAAAAACTGTTTTTT. This sequence encodes CASSRGGNEKLFF.